This T cell receptor beta chain emerged from a study of neurological immune-mediated disorders (dated by TCRdb to about 2019). Regarding the complete study: Using UMI-based sequencing, the study compared peripheral blood TCR-beta repertoires from patients with HTLV-I-associated myelopathy (HAM/TSP), patients with multiple sclerosis, and healthy controls. The 106 TCR-beta libraries covered PBMC samples along with longitudinal samples, technical triplicates, and paired sorted CD4+ and CD8+ T-cell subsets. The cohort comprised 68 subjects: around 15 HAM/TSP patients, around 34 multiple sclerosis patients and around 20 healthy controls.

Broader findings and caveats from the paper: No identical CDR3 amino acid sequences were found to be shared among expanded clones across subjects, suggesting that TCR-beta repertoires were private in all groups. TCR clonal expansion was highest in HAM/TSP patients and lowest in MS patients, with MS patients falling below even healthy controls.

This clonotype came up many times. Which antigen it targets is not known. No clone much larger than this one lies a single base away; base qualities are absent. The healthy controls were volunteers from blood banks in Maryland, USA. Unsorted PBMC libraries were generated from 2 million PBMCs stored in RNAlater at -80 °C until RNA extraction. Peripheral blood was subjected to Ficoll-Hypaque density gradient centrifugation to isolate PBMCs, which were then cryopreserved in liquid nitrogen. cDNA synthesis used template-switch 5'RACE with a primer carrying a 10-nucleotide random unique molecular identifier tagging each TCR transcript. Every sequencing run covered 15-18 subjects and yielded more than 180 million TCR-beta sequences. Total RNA was extracted with the RNeasy kit. TCR-beta VDJ regions were amplified with primers for the TCR constant region and the 5'RACE anchor, using the KAPA Real-time Library Amplification kit. Sample indexes and Illumina adaptors were added in a first PCR, after which library yield was increased in a second PCR. The roughly 650 bp TCR product was size-selected on a 2% E-gel SizeSelection system after Ampure bead purification. Library quality was checked on a Bioanalyzer, concentration was measured with Qubit, and libraries were quantified with the Kapa Library Quantification kit before pooling. An Illumina HiSeq 2500 sequenced the libraries paired-end 2 x 150 bp. To increase sequence diversity, roughly 24-31% phiX was spiked into each library pool. As for the authors' bioinformatics: The quality-filtered reads were processed with the UMI-based MiGEC pipeline, whose error correction step removed more than 80% of the raw TCR sequences. VDJ genes were aligned to IMGT germline references, and clonotypes were defined by unique CDR3 amino acid sequence plus V-J genes. Clonal expansion, Shannon diversity and CDR3 relatedness (CalcPairwiseDistances, ClusterSamples) were evaluated with VDJtools, and phylogenetic trees were built with CLCbio workbench. A clone was classed as expanded if it had 8 or more unique UMIs, a cutoff based on coefficient-of-variation modelling across technical triplicates. TCRdb cleaned the public reads at Q25 with fastp, built clones with MiXCR and kept in-frame beta chains. For every CDR3 protein sequence, its rows merge into one entry that carries the most common genes and DNA. TCRdb, not the authors, supplied the V and J calls. The sample records approximately 58,000 distinct CDR3 sequences, 11% of which are singletons. The ten largest clones add up to 1.5% to 2% of the sample.

Counted from cysteine to phenylalanine, this CDR3 has 16 amino acids. The CDR3 DNA has 48 bases and is translated from base 1. Sequences SGHRS (CDR1) and YFSETQ (CDR2) are obtained from the germline V gene. V is clipped by 4 bases and J by 4 bases, and the sequence between their germline boundaries is 17 bases long. Sequencing used PBMCs. This TCR derives from a man aged 55-75 years in good health. The V and J segments used are TRBV5-1 and TRBJ2-2; perhaps TRBD1 is the D gene, with 6 bases matching. The CDR3 here reads CASSMDGTPSTGELFF. The DNA reads as follows: TGCGCCAGCAGCATGGACGGGACACCGAGCACCGGGGAGCTGTTTTTT.